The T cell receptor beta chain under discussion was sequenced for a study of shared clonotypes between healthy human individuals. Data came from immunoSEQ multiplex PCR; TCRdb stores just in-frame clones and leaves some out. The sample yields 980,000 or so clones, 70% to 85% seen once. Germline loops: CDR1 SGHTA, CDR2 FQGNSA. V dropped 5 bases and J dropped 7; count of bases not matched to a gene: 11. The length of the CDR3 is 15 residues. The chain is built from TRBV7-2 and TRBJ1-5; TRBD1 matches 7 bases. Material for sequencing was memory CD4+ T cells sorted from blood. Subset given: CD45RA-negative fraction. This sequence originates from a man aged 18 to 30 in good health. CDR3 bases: TGTGCCAGCAGCACAGGGGCAGGGCTAAGACAGCCCCAGCATTTT. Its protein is CASSTGAGLRQPQHF.